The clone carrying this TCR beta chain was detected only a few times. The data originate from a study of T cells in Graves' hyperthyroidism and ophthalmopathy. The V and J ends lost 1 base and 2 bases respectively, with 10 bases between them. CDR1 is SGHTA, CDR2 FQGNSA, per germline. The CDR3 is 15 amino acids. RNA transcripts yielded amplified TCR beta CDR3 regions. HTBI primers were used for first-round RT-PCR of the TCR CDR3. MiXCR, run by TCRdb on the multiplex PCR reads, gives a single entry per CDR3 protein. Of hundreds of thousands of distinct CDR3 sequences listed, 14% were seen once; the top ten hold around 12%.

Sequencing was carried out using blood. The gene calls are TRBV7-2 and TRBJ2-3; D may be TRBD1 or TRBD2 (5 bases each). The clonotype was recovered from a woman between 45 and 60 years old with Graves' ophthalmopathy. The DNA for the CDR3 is TGTGCCAGCAGCTTAGGAGGGGACGTCACAGATACGCAGTATTTT. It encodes CASSLGGDVTDTQYF.